The sequence of this TCR beta chain was determined in a study of shared clonotypes between healthy human individuals. Study-wide findings and caveats: It was expected that sequencing depth would affect clonotype sharing among donors.

In the case of this clone: No antigen is known for it.

Genomic DNA (from each subset) was split evenly across several immunoSEQ plates. Clones were sequenced by immunoSEQ multiplex PCR, and TCRdb holds only the in-frame ones, with some missing. The sample contains 2 million to 2.5 million clones, about nine tenths of which appear only once. V shed 5 bases and J 5 bases; nucleotides not matched to a gene: 7. Germline V gives CDR1 SGHVS, CDR2 FNYEAQ. The CDR3 has 14 residues. The specimen was naive CD4+ T cells from PBMCs. Subset meaning: CD45RA+ positively selected. The receptor was derived from a man aged 18 to 29 in good health. Some clones in this sample may be carry-over from other donors' samples. The chain recombines TRBV7-6 with TRBJ2-7; 9 bases fit TRBD1. CDR3 sequence: CASSPRTGADEQYF. The CDR3 DNA is TGTGCCAGCAGCCCCCGGACAGGGGCCGACGAGCAGTACTTC.